This TCR beta chain was identified in a study of vaccination effects on CD4 cells after COVID-19. Between days 9 and 10 of culture, CD4+ T cells were separated out. The vaccine recipients had no prior SARS-CoV-2 infection, with negative nucleocapsid antibodies. Profiling relied on immunoSEQ multiplex PCR, and the TCRdb table lists in-frame clones only, not all of them. The sample has tens of thousands of clones; about 60% are singletons. With regard to this clone: Antigen: not known.

This TCR was sampled from a human donor who received a COVID-19 vaccine. The sample in question was CD4+ T cells from PBMCs cultured without peptide, obtained before COVID-19 vaccination.

CDR3 nucleotide sequence: TGTGCCAGCTCTCCCGGGACAGGGGTTGGATATAGCAATCAGCCCCAGCATTTT. Its protein product is CASSPGTGVGYSNQPQHF. The rearrangement joins TRBV18 to TRBJ1-5, with 10 positions matching TRBD1. Germline V gene sequence: CDR1 KGHSH, CDR2 LQKENI. Trimming at V came to 6 bases and at J to 0 bases, leaving 11 bases not matched to a gene. This CDR3 region has 18 residues.